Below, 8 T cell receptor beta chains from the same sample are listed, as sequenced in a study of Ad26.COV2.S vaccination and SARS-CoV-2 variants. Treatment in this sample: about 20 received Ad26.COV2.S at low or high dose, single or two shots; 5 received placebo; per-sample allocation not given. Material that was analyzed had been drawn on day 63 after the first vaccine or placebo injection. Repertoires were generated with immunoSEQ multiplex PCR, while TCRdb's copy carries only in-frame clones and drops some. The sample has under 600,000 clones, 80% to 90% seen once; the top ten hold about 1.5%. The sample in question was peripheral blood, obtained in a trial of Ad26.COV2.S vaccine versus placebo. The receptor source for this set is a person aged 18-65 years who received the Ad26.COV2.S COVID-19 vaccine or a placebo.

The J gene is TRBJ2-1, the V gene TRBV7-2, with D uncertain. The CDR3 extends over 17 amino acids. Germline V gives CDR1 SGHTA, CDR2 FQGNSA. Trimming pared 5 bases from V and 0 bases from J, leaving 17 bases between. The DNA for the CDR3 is TGTGCCAGCAGCCCTGCTTTTGTGGGAAGCTCCTACAATGAGCAGTTCTTC. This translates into CASSPAFVGSSYNEQFF. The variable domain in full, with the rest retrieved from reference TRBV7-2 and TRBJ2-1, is GAGVSQSPSNKVTEKGKDVELRCDPISGHTALYWYRQSLGQGLEFLIYFQGNSAPDKSGLPSDRFSAERTGGSVSTLTIQRTQQEDSAVYLCASSPAFVGSSYNEQFFGPGTRLTVL.

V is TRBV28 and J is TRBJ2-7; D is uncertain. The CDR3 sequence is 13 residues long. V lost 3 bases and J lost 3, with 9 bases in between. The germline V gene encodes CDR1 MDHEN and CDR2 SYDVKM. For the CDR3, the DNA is TGTGCCAGCAGTTTCGGGCCACTCTACGAGCAGTACTTC. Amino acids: CASSFGPLYEQYF.

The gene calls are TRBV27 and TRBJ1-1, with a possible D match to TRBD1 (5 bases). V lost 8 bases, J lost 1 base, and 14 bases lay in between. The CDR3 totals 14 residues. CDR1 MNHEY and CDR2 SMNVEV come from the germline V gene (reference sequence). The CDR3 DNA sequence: TGTGCCAGCTCCCTCGGGAGGGGGAACACTGAAGCTTTCTTT. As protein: CASSLGRGNTEAFF.

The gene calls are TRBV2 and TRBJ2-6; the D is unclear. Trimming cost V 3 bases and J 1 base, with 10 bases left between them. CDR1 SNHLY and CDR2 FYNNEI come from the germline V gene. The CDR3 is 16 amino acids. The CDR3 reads CASSDVGRSGANVLTF. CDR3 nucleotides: TGTGCCAGCAGTGATGTAGGGCGTTCTGGGGCCAACGTCCTGACTTTC.

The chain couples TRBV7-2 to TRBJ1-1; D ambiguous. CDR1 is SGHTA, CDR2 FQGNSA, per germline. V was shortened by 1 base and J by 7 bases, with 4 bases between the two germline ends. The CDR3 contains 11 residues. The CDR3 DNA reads TGTGCCAGCAGCTTAGGCCTTGAAGCTTTCTTT. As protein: CASSLGLEAFF.

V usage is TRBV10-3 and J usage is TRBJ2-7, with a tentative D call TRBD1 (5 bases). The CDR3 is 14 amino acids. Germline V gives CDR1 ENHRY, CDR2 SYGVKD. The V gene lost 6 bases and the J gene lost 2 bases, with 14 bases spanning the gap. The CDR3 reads CAIRDGQQTYEQYF. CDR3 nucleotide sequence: TGTGCCATCAGAGACGGACAACAAACCTACGAGCAGTACTTC.

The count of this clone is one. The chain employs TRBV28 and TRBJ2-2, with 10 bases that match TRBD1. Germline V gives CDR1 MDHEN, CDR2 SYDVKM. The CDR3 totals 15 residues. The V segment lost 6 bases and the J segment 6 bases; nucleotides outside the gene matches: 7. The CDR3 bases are TGTGCCAGCAGAATTGCGGGACAGGGGTCCGGGGAGCTGTTTTTT. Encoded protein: CASRIAGQGSGELFF.

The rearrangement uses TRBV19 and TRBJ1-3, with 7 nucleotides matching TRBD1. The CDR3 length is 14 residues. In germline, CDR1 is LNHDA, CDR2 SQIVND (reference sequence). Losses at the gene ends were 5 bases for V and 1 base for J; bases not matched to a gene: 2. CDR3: CASSEQGSGNTIYF. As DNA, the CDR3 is TGTGCCAGTAGTGAACAGGGGTCTGGAAACACCATATATTTT.